A selection of T cell receptor beta chains follows, all from one sample in a study of post-analysis software for immune sequencing data. TCRdb redid the calling of the PCR reads with MiXCR, one entry per CDR3 protein. The sample gives hundreds of thousands of distinct CDR3 sequences, 25% to 30% of which show up once; roughly 0.57% is in the top ten. The source material was blood. The receptors here all came from a girl aged 10 to 17 with multiple sclerosis. Both conserved end residues are part of each CDR3. Fields, in order: J gene, D gene, clone size, V gene, CDR3 DNA, CDR3 protein. D genes are given only for firm matches. Expanded clones get a size class; other rows say once, few or many, or leave the size out.

TRBJ1-3,TRBD1,once,TRBV27,TGTGCCAGCAGCGAGAGGACAGGGGGAAACACCATATATTTT,CASSERTGGNTIYF
TRBJ1-1,NA,NA,TRBV29-1,TGCAGCGTAAGCAGGGGCGCGAGCGCTGAAGCTTTCTTT,CSVSRGASAEAFF
TRBJ2-6,NA,many,TRBV5-5,TGTGCCAGCAGCTTGCGGGGAGGGGCCAACGTCCTGACTTTC,CASSLRGGANVLTF
TRBJ2-4,NA,NA,TRBV29-1,TGCAGCGGGATAGCCAAAAACATTCAGTACTTC,CSGIAKNIQYF
TRBJ2-6,NA,NA,TRBV28,TGTGCCAGCAGTTTGCTGGGTGACAGCCGTTCTGGGGCCAACGTCCTGACTTTC,CASSLLGDSRSGANVLTF
TRBJ1-5,NA,NA,TRBV7-2,TGTGCCAGCAGCTCGTACGGGGATCAGCCCCAGCATTTT,CASSSYGDQPQHF
TRBJ1-1,TRBD1,NA,TRBV5-1,TGCGCCAGCAGCTACGACGACAGGGCGAACACTGAAGCTTTCTTT,CASSYDDRANTEAFF
TRBJ2-3,TRBD2,NA,TRBV5-1,TGCGCCAGCAGCCGGACTAGCGGGGGGATAGATACGCAGTATTTT,CASSRTSGGIDTQYF
TRBJ1-5,NA,once,TRBV7-2,TGTGCCAGCAGCTTAGGTCCAGGGTTGGTTCAGCCCCAGCATTTT,CASSLGPGLVQPQHF
TRBJ2-5,TRBD2,few,TRBV7-2,TGTGCCAGCAGCCAGCCGGGACTAGCGATAAGTCGGGAGACCCAGTACTTC,CASSQPGLAISRETQYF
TRBJ2-2,NA,NA,TRBV4-3,TGCGCCAGCAGCCAAGTATCACTGGGCAGGGAGCTGTTTTTT,CASSQVSLGRELFF
TRBJ2-1,NA,NA,TRBV4-3,TGCGCCAGCAGCCAATTCGGACAAAGCTCCTACAATGAGCAGTTCTTC,CASSQFGQSSYNEQFF
TRBJ2-1,TRBD2,few,TRBV5-1,TGCGCCAGCAGCTTCACTAGCGGGGGGAGCTCCTACAATGAGCAGTTCTTC,CASSFTSGGSSYNEQFF
TRBJ2-1,TRBD2,NA,TRBV7-8,TGTGCCAGCAGCTCCGTAGCGGGGGGCCAGGGTGAGCAGTTCTTC,CASSSVAGGQGEQFF
TRBJ2-7,TRBD1,NA,TRBV27,TGTGCCAGCAGTTTCGGGCAGGGGGCCACCTACGAGCAGTACTTC,CASSFGQGATYEQYF
TRBJ2-5,NA,NA,TRBV7-2,TGTGCCAGCAGCTTAGAGAGGTCGTTTAGGGAGACCCAGTACTTC,CASSLERSFRETQYF
TRBJ2-7,TRBD2,many,TRBV10-3,TGTGCCATCAGTAATAGCGGGAGGTCGTACGAGCAGTACTTC,CAISNSGRSYEQYF
TRBJ2-3,NA,NA,TRBV28,TGTGCCAGCAGTTTCGTGACAGGCACAGATACGCAGTATTTT,CASSFVTGTDTQYF
TRBJ2-7,NA,NA,TRBV5-1,TGCGCCAGCAGGAAGGCGGGAAGGGCCGACGAGCAGTACTTC,CASRKAGRADEQYF
TRBJ2-3,TRBD2,few,TRBV5-1,TGCGCCAGCAGCTTGGAGGGTCGGCTAGCGGGGGGCGGAGATACGCAGTATTTT,CASSLEGRLAGGGDTQYF
TRBJ2-1,NA,NA,TRBV12-3/TRBV12-4,TGTGCCACTACCCTAAGCTCCTACAATGAGCAGTTCTTC,CATTLSSYNEQFF
TRBJ2-7,NA,many,TRBV6-5,TGTGCCAGCACAAAGGTGAGGGTCAAGACCCACGAGCAGTACTTC,CASTKVRVKTHEQYF
TRBJ2-5,TRBD2,once,TRBV6-5,TGTGCCAGCAGTAACCTAGCGGGGCAAGAGACCCAGTACTTC,CASSNLAGQETQYF
TRBJ2-5,TRBD1,NA,TRBV28,TGTGCCAGCAGTGACAGGGTTCAGGAGCAGTACTTC,CASSDRVQEQYF
TRBJ2-5,TRBD2,NA,TRBV5-8,TGTGCCAGCAGCCTGGGGACTAGCGGGCTACAAGAGACCCAGTACTTC,CASSLGTSGLQETQYF
TRBJ2-3,NA,few,TRBV5-1,TGCGCCAGCAGCTCCGGAACTAGTGTATCCACAGATACGCAGTATTTT,CASSSGTSVSTDTQYF
TRBJ1-1,NA,NA,TRBV3-1,TGTGCCAGCAGCCCCGATGGTACAGGTTGGACTAAAGCTTTCTTT,CASSPDGTGWTKAFF
TRBJ2-1,TRBD2,few,TRBV7-9,TGTGCCAGCAGCTTAGGGACTAGCGGGAAATACAATGAGCAGTTCTTC,CASSLGTSGKYNEQFF
TRBJ1-3,NA,few,TRBV7-2,TGTGCCAGCAGCTTTAGTGGCTCTGGAAACACTATATATTTT,CASSFSGSGNTIYF
TRBJ1-4,TRBD1,few,TRBV29-1,TGCAGCGCCCAGACCGGGACAGGGATCTGGTTGGGTGAAAAACTGTTTTTT,CSAQTGTGIWLGEKLFF
TRBJ1-2,NA,NA,TRBV6-5,TGTGCCAGCAGTTCTACTGGGGGAGCTGGTGGCTACACCTTC,CASSSTGGAGGYTF
TRBJ2-4,TRBD1,NA,TRBV10-3,TGTGCCATCAGTGAAGCGACAGGGGTTGCGGCCAAAAACATTCAGTACTTC,CAISEATGVAAKNIQYF
TRBJ2-7,TRBD2,NA,TRBV20-1,TGCAGTGCCTCCCTCGGGCTAGCGGGAATTAGCTCCTACGAGCAGTACTTC,CSASLGLAGISSYEQYF
TRBJ1-2,NA,many,TRBV27,TGTGCCAGCAGTCTGGACATAACCTATGGCTACACCTTC,CASSLDITYGYTF
TRBJ2-1,NA,NA,TRBV9,TGTGCCAGCAGCGCGTCGGGCGGGATAGGCGATGAGCAGTTCTTC,CASSASGGIGDEQFF
TRBJ1-1,NA,NA,TRBV7-8,TGTGCCAGCACGCCTAGGGACACCAACACTGAAGCTTTCTTT,CASTPRDTNTEAFF
TRBJ2-1,NA,once,TRBV5-4,TGTGCCAGCAGCCCCTGGACAGTAGGTAGCGATGAGCAGTTCTTC,CASSPWTVGSDEQFF
TRBJ1-1,NA,once,TRBV29-1,TGCAGCGTCTCTCCGGGACCCAACACTGAAGCTTTCTTT,CSVSPGPNTEAFF
TRBJ2-3,NA,NA,TRBV5-6,TGTGCCAGCAGCCCGCCCCCGTTTGCCCTGGGGACAGATACGCAGTATTTT,CASSPPPFALGTDTQYF
TRBJ2-5,NA,many,TRBV4-3,TGCGCCAGCAGCCAAGGGGTGATGGTCGAGACCCAGTACTTC,CASSQGVMVETQYF
TRBJ2-5,NA,few,TRBV6-1,TGTGCCAGCACCGGGCGGACTGTAAGCAGGGGAGGGGAGACCCAGTACTTC,CASTGRTVSRGGETQYF
TRBJ1-2,TRBD1,few,TRBV20-1,TGCAGTGCTCTCAGGGGGACAGGGAGGTCCTATGGCTACACCTTC,CSALRGTGRSYGYTF
TRBJ2-3,NA,once,TRBV28,TGTGCCGGCAGTTTACAGGCAGATACGCAGTATTTT,CAGSLQADTQYF
TRBJ1-1,TRBD1,NA,TRBV29-1,TGCAGCGTTGAATCCCGACAGGGACGTCACACTGAAGCTTTCTTT,CSVESRQGRHTEAFF
TRBJ2-5,TRBD2,NA,TRBV20-1,TGCAGTGCTAGAGCCGCCCCCGGGACTAGCGGGAGGGCCCCCCAAGAGACCCAGTACTTC,CSARAAPGTSGRAPQETQYF
TRBJ2-7,NA,NA,TRBV5-1,TGCGCCAGCAGCTGGGCCACCGGGGAAAGCGAGCAGTACTTC,CASSWATGESEQYF
TRBJ1-2,TRBD1,many,TRBV18,TGTGCCAGCAGCCCACCGGGACAGGGATATGGCTACACCTTC,CASSPPGQGYGYTF
TRBJ2-2,NA,NA,TRBV5-1,TGCGCCAGCAGCTCACCTCGATCCGGACCCCTCACCGGGGAGCTGTTTTTT,CASSSPRSGPLTGELFF
TRBJ2-7,TRBD1,NA,TRBV10-3,TGTGCCATCAGAAAGTCGGGACAGGTCTACGAGCAGTACTTC,CAIRKSGQVYEQYF
TRBJ2-3,NA,NA,TRBV7-8,TGTGCCAGCAGCCTTACGCCGGGGGAGCGTCGCACAGATACGCAGTATTTT,CASSLTPGERRTDTQYF
TRBJ1-1,NA,NA,TRBV6-6,TGTGCCAGCAGTTACACGCCCCCGGACAGTAGCGCTTTCTTT,CASSYTPPDSSAFF
TRBJ2-1,NA,once,TRBV25-1,TGTGCCAGCAGTGCCCCAGACGGGTCTAGGGGGGGAGAGCAGTTCTTC,CASSAPDGSRGGEQFF
TRBJ2-7,TRBD2,NA,TRBV20-1,TGCAGTGCTAGGGCTGGGACTAGCGGGAGGGGTGGATACGAGCAGTACTTC,CSARAGTSGRGGYEQYF
TRBJ2-6,NA,NA,TRBV12-3/TRBV12-4,TGTGCCAGCAGTTTAGAGCTTTTGGGCTCTGGGGCCAACGTCCTGACTTTC,CASSLELLGSGANVLTF
TRBJ1-5,NA,few,TRBV29-1,TGCAGCGTTGGGGGGGCGGGGAGCAATCAGCCCCAGCATTTT,CSVGGAGSNQPQHF
TRBJ1-5,NA,few,TRBV5-1,TGCGCCAGCAGCTTCGGGGAGGGTGCCCAGCCCCAGCATTTT,CASSFGEGAQPQHF
TRBJ1-1,NA,many,TRBV4-3,TGCGCCAGCAGCCCAATGGGGGGGCGGAACACTGAAGCTTTCTTT,CASSPMGGRNTEAFF
TRBJ2-2,NA,NA,TRBV10-1,TGCGCCAGCAGTGAAAAGACCGGGGAGCTGTTTTTT,CASSEKTGELFF
TRBJ2-5,NA,few,TRBV10-3,TGTGCCATCAGTGACTCGCGATGGAAAGGAGAGACCCAGTACTTC,CAISDSRWKGETQYF
TRBJ2-1,NA,NA,TRBV28,TGTGCCAGCAGTTTAAGGGAGTTCGTTCCCTACAATGAGCAGTTCTTC,CASSLREFVPYNEQFF